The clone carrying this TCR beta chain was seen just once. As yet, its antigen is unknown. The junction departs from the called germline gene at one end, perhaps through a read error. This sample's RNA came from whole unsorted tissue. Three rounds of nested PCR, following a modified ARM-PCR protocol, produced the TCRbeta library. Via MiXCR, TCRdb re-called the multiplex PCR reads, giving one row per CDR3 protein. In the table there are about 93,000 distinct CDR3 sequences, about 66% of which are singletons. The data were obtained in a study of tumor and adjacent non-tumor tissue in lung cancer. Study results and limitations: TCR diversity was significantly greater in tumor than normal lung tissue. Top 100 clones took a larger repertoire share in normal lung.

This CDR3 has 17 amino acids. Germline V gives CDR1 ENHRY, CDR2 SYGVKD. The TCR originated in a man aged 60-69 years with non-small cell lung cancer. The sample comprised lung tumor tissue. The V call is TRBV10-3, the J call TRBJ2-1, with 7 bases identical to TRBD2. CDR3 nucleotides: TGTGCCACCAGTGATACCAAGGGGACTACCTCCTACAATGAGCAGTTCTTC. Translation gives CATSDTKGTTSYNEQFF.